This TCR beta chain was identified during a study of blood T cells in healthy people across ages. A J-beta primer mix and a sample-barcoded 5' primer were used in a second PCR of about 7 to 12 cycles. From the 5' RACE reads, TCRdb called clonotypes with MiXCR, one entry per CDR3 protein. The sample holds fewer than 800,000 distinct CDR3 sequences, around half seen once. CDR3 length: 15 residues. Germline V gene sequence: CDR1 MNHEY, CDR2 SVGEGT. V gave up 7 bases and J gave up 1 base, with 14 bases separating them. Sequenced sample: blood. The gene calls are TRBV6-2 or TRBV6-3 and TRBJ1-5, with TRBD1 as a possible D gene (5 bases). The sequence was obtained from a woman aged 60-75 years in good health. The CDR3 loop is CASTSTGASNQPQHF. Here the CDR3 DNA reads TGTGCCAGCACATCGACCGGGGCGAGCAATCAGCCCCAGCATTTT.